These 25 T cell receptor beta chains originate from one sample sequenced in a study of control samples from healthy donors and cancer patients. Profiled with immunoSEQ multiplex PCR; TCRdb holds only in-frame clones, not every one. The sample lists 150,000 or so clones; over 85% were seen once. Sequencing was done on a sample of blood. The receptors shown here come from a man between 18 and 35 years old in good health.

This rearrangement joins TRBV7-9 to TRBJ1-1, with D unresolved. This CDR3 has 13 amino acids. Germline CDR1 is SEHNR and CDR2 is FQNEAQ (reference sequence). V was pared by 2 bases and J by 8 bases, with 12 bases between. CDR3 region: CASSLTTDREAFF. Written as DNA, the CDR3 is TGTGCCAGCAGCTTAACGACGGACCGGGAAGCTTTCTTT.

J is TRBJ2-2 and V is TRBV18; unclear D gene. Trimming removed 6 bases from V and 3 bases from J, with 14 bases in between. The CDR3 covers 15 residues. In germline, CDR1 is KGHSH, CDR2 LQKENI. In DNA, the CDR3 is TGTGCCAGCTCGCGTCCCCCCACCGACACCGGGGAGCTGTTTTTT. This translates into CASSRPPTDTGELFF.

The rearrangement links TRBV15 to TRBJ2-7, with TRBD1 identical over 9 bases. The CDR3 has 16 amino acids. The junction had 10 bases not matched to a gene; V was cut back by 5 bases and J by 2 bases. The germline V gene encodes CDR1 LNHNV and CDR2 YYDKDF (reference sequence). The CDR3 spells CATSSGQGFSPYEQYF. CDR3 in DNA: TGTGCCACCAGCTCGGGACAGGGTTTTTCGCCCTACGAGCAGTACTTC.

J is TRBJ1-6 and V is TRBV5-1, with unresolved D. The V end lost 4 bases, the J end lost 6 bases, and 11 bases lay between the germline ends. The V gene's germline CDR1 is SGHRS and CDR2 YFSETQ. CDR3 length: 14 residues. CDR3 in DNA: TGCGCCAGCAGCCCCCTAGATCGTAATTCACCCCTCCACTTT. Translated, it gives CASSPLDRNSPLHF.

This clone was detected a few times. This rearrangement joins TRBV19 to TRBJ1-2; a weak D match, TRBD1 (6 bases). The CDR3 is made up of 15 amino acids. CDR1 is LNHDA and CDR2 is SQIVND in the germline V gene (reference sequence). The V and J ends lost 4 bases and 4 bases respectively, with 16 bases between them. The chain's CDR3 is CASSTLDRRGYGYTF. Here the CDR3 DNA reads TGTGCCAGTAGTACTCTCGACAGGAGGGGCTATGGCTACACCTTC.

The chain carries TRBV5-1 and TRBJ2-7; perhaps TRBD1 as D (6 bases). CDR1 is SGHRS, CDR2 YFSETQ, per germline. V was pared by 0 bases and J by 2 bases, with 15 bases between. This CDR3 is 16 amino acids long. CDR3 nucleotide sequence: TGCGCCAGCAGCTTGGTCTTCAGGGGTGGGGCCTACGAGCAGTACTTC. Encoded protein: CASSLVFRGGAYEQYF.

This chain uses TRBV28 with TRBJ1-5; 8 nucleotides line up with TRBD1. The CDR3 contains 18 residues. The germline V gene encodes CDR1 MDHEN and CDR2 SYDVKM. Trimming cost V 5 bases and J 7 bases; bases outside gene matches: 19. The CDR3: CASSPYQAYRGFGQPQHF. The CDR3 region has the DNA TGTGCCAGCAGTCCTTATCAAGCGTACAGGGGGTTTGGGCAGCCCCAGCATTTT.

The genes are TRBV7-8 and TRBJ2-1; D gene ambiguous. The CDR3 runs to 15 residues. V dropped 4 bases and J dropped 0 bases, with 10 bases sitting between them. From germline, CDR1 is SGHVS and CDR2 FQNEAQ. CDR3 DNA: TGTGCCAGCAGCTCAGTCCCGAGCTCCTACAATGAGCAGTTCTTC. Amino acids: CASSSVPSSYNEQFF.

The chain joins TRBV27 to TRBJ2-5; D unclear. Trimming left V 1 base short and J 4 bases short, with 7 bases between. Germline loops: CDR1 MNHEY, CDR2 SMNVEV (reference sequence). The CDR3 is 13 amino acids. CDR3 sequence reads: CASSLYSRETQYF. The CDR3 DNA reads TGTGCCAGCAGTTTATATTCTAGAGAGACCCAGTACTTC.

This clone was counted many times. The chain employs TRBV7-9 and TRBJ1-1; D is unclear. V lost 1 base and J lost 1, with 4 bases in between. Germline loops: CDR1 SEHNR, CDR2 FQNEAQ (reference sequence). CDR3 length equals 13 residues. CDR3 coding DNA: TGTGCCAGCAGCTTAGATCCGAACACTGAAGCTTTCTTT. Protein: CASSLDPNTEAFF.

This clone was picked up one time. The V call is TRBV30, the J call TRBJ1-1; 7 bases are shared with TRBD1. Germline V CDR1 and CDR2: GTSNPN, SVGIG (reference sequence). The CDR3 totals 13 residues. With V trimmed by 1 base and J by 3 bases, 2 bases remained unmatched. DNA for the CDR3: TGTGCCTGGAGTGCCAGGGGGTACACTGAAGCTTTCTTT. Encoded protein: CAWSARGYTEAFF.

This clone showed up just once. V is TRBV9 and J is TRBJ2-3; no firm D call. CDR3 length: 13 amino acids. Germline lookup yields CDR1 SGDLS and CDR2 YYNGEE. V was cut by 0 bases and J by 5 bases, with 7 bases left in between. This CDR3 reads CASSVGGEDTQYF. The DNA for the CDR3 is TGTGCCAGCAGCGTAGGAGGAGAAGATACGCAGTATTTT.

This chain joins TRBV10-3 and TRBJ1-1, with a weak D call TRBD1 (5 bases). The CDR3 runs to 16 residues. V lost 7 bases and J lost 0, with 18 bases in between. Per the germline V gene, CDR1 is ENHRY and CDR2 is SYGVKD. For the CDR3, the DNA is TGTGCCATCAAATTAGGCCGGGGCGGCTTGAACACTGAAGCTTTCTTT. Its protein product is CAIKLGRGGLNTEAFF.

The rearrangement joins TRBV9 to TRBJ2-5; 7 bases are shared with TRBD2. Germline assignment: CDR1 SGDLS and CDR2 YYNGEE. The CDR3 is 16 residues long. Trimming took 3 bases from V and 5 from J; bases not matched to a gene: 13. The CDR3 sequence: CASSGPPREVAETQYF. The CDR3 region has the DNA TGTGCCAGCAGCGGCCCCCCACGGGAGGTAGCGGAGACCCAGTACTTC.

This chain links TRBV28 with TRBJ2-1; 11 nucleotides agree with TRBD2. CDR3 size: 15 residues. V shed 5 bases, J shed 8 bases, and the junction held 8 bases outside the gene matches. Germline lookup yields CDR1 MDHEN and CDR2 SYDVKM. CDR3 DNA sequence: TGTGCCAGCAGTCTTAGCGGGGGGGGATCGGATGAGCAGTTCTTC. Translation: CASSLSGGGSDEQFF.

V gene TRBV4-3 combines with J gene TRBJ2-7; the D is unclear. V lost 0 bases and J 3 bases, leaving 12 bases between the germline ends. Germline V lookup: CDR1 LGHNA, CDR2 YSLEER. The CDR3 loop spans 15 amino acids. The CDR3 is CASSQEPGGGYEQYF. The CDR3 nucleotides are TGCGCCAGCAGCCAAGAGCCGGGCGGCGGCTACGAGCAGTACTTC.

The chain uses TRBV5-1 and TRBJ2-2; D is perhaps TRBD1 (5 bases). V shed 0 bases and J shed 0 bases, with 12 bases lying between them. The CDR3 is 17 residues long. The germline gives CDR1 SGHRS, CDR2 YFSETQ. This CDR3 is CASSLGTGSPNTGELFF. CDR3 DNA: TGCGCCAGCAGCTTGGGAACAGGTTCCCCGAACACCGGGGAGCTGTTTTTT.

The chain couples TRBV28 to TRBJ2-6; TRBD1 matches at 8 bases. Germline-derived CDR1 and CDR2 are MDHEN and SYDVKM. CDR3 size: 19 residues. Trimming cost V 8 bases and J 0 bases; bases outside gene matches: 15. CDR3 amino acids: CASAWAPGTGTSGANVLTF. CDR3 DNA sequence: TGTGCCAGCGCCTGGGCCCCCGGGACAGGCACCTCTGGGGCCAACGTCCTGACTTTC.

The chain combines TRBV4-2 with TRBJ1-4, with 9 nucleotides matching TRBD1. CDR1 and CDR2 (germline): LGHNA, YNFKEQ. The CDR3 runs to 14 residues. Trimming removed 5 bases from V and 5 bases from J; junction bases left unmatched: 3. The CDR3 sequence: CASSDGTGNEKLFF. The CDR3 region has the DNA TGTGCCAGCAGCGATGGGACAGGGAATGAAAAACTGTTTTTT.

This clone has only one observation. The V gene is TRBV27, the J gene TRBJ1-1; D possibly corresponds to TRBD1 (5 bases). This CDR3 is 14 amino acids long. V lost 6 bases and J lost 1, with 12 bases in between. Germline values: CDR1 MNHEY, CDR2 SMNVEV (reference sequence). CDR3 nucleotides: TGTGCCAGCAGACCGGGACGGCGGAACACTGAAGCTTTCTTT. This translates into CASRPGRRNTEAFF.

This chain connects TRBV28 to TRBJ2-7; D is undetermined. The length of the CDR3 is 12 residues. Germline-derived CDR1 and CDR2 are MDHEN and SYDVKM. V was cut by 5 bases and J by 12 bases, with 17 bases left in between. CDR3 coding DNA: TGTGCCAGCAGTCAAGGACCGCTGGGTCGGTACTTC. As protein: CASSQGPLGRYF. The full variable domain, completed using reference TRBV28 and TRBJ2-7, is DVKVTQSSRYLVKRTGEKVFLECVQDMDHENMFWYRQDPGLGLRLIYFSYDVKMKEKGDIPEGYSVSREKKERFSLILESASTNQTSMYLCASSQGPLGRYFGPGTRLTVT.

The chain has TRBV24-1 and TRBJ2-3, with no clear D. Trimming shortened V by 4 bases and J by 0 bases, and 7 bases separated the two germline ends. Germline CDR1 is KGHDR and CDR2 is SFDVKD. The CDR3 has 14 amino acids. CDR3 DNA sequence: TGTGCCACCAGTGAAGAGACTAGCACAGATACGCAGTATTTT. It is translated as CATSEETSTDTQYF.

This sequence joins TRBV5-6 and TRBJ1-3; D is undetermined. The V gene lost 2 bases and the J gene lost 0 bases, with 6 bases spanning the gap. The CDR3 is made up of 14 amino acids. Germline V lookup: CDR1 SGHDT, CDR2 YYEEEE. The CDR3 DNA reads as TGTGCCAGCAGCTTTGGCGTCTCTGGAAACACCATATATTTT. The encoded protein is CASSFGVSGNTIYF.

The rearrangement uses TRBV9 and TRBJ2-3; D perhaps matches TRBD1 (5 bases). This CDR3 is built from 15 residues. Germline CDR1 and CDR2: SGDLS and YYNGEE. Trimming left V 2 bases short and J 0 bases short, with 10 bases between. CDR3 nucleotide sequence: TGTGCCAGCAGCGTCAACAGGATTAGCACAGATACGCAGTATTTT. Its translation is CASSVNRISTDTQYF.

This chain uses TRBV4-3 with TRBJ2-7; D remains ambiguous. CDR3 length equals 15 residues. Germline values: CDR1 LGHNA, CDR2 YSLEER. V dropped 3 bases and J dropped 0 bases, with 12 bases sitting between them. The CDR3 sequence is CASSHSAISSYEQYF. The CDR3 nucleotides read TGCGCCAGCAGCCACAGCGCGATATCCTCCTACGAGCAGTACTTC.